This TCR beta chain came from a study of cytomegalovirus exposure and HLA in healthy donors (dated by TCRdb to the late 2010s). Background on the whole study: An earlier analysis of approximately 600 of the donors reported about 290 Gb of sequence data and 117 million unique TCR beta sequences from about 200 million T cells. About 280 gigabases of sequencing data and approximately 85 million unique TCR sequences were included in an early release covering roughly 600 HLA-typed donors. Of the approximately 400 genotyped donors, 65% to 90% were placed in the genetic ancestry cluster associated with self-reported Caucasian donors. The study aimed to test whether cataloging public T cell receptors could reveal signatures of past pathogen exposure. Using immunosequencing, the study profiled T cell repertoires from about 620 subjects and related those repertoires to cytomegalovirus serostatus. Along with the roughly 710-subject first cohort, a separate validation cohort of around 120 different subjects was used. To predict cytomegalovirus infection status, the study brought together high-throughput TCR immunosequencing, statistical association of individual TCRs with disease status, and machine learning. In a later analysis, previously published TCR beta repertoires from hundreds of donors were re-analyzed and high-resolution HLA genotyping was added so that TCR occurrence patterns could be studied. Rather than drawing on any new phenotypic data, the later analysis identified candidate immune exposures from TCR beta sequences and the way those sequences occurred across donors. In an earlier analysis of more than 550 of the donors, high-throughput TCR beta sequencing was used to judge whether each TCR beta V gene segment behaved as functional or pseudogenic. Donor age, sex, ethnicity and CMV serostatus were collected together with the repertoire data. A later genetic analysis used genome-wide SNP genotypes for about three fifths of the roughly 700 donors, treating that subset as a discovery cohort. All discovery cohort repertoires had been generated using a single sequencing platform. HLA typing covered class I and class II loci at four-digit resolution. Typing coverage varied by locus: 629-630 donors for A, B, C, DRB1 and DQB1; roughly 560 for DQA1; more than 600 for DPA1; roughly 470 for DPB1. Because of strong linkage in the cohort, 4 to 6 DR-DQ haplotypes were treated as single units for association and clustering. Across around 400 genotyped donors of the cohort, an average of about 240,000 unique TCR beta nucleotide sequences per donor were sequenced, and roughly 20% of those sequences were non-productive.

What the authors observed across the whole study: A total of about 180 TCR beta chains were listed by the study as associated with cytomegalovirus. While some public TCRs were present in many individuals, most TCR sequences turned up only very rarely across donors. Correlated functional status among segregating V segments might reflect linkage disequilibrium, but an unknown experimental factor could not be ruled out. In an earlier analysis of more than 500 of the donors, most TCR beta V segments appeared in productive rearrangements about 90% or about 30% of the time, broadly matching IMGT annotations. The presence/absence analyses assumed that sequencing depth was roughly uniform across donors, and that assumption may not be true. HLA typing was unavailable for some donors at each locus, so association tests used only the typed subset. According to a later analysis, parvovirus B19, influenza, CMV and Epstein-Barr virus appeared linked to several top co-occurrence clusters. Because the 87-base-pair reads could not distinguish some IMGT-functional V segments, including TRBV6-2 and TRBV6-3, those segments were excluded. Some 16 rarely observed V segments, including chromosome 9 orphons, were excluded from the earlier analysis of several hundred of the donors because counts were too low. In a later analysis, HLA-associated TCR beta chains showed more clonal expansion and lower generation probabilities than non-associated chains that were equally common. According to a later analysis, most CMV-associated TCR beta chains appeared to be HLA-restricted, and the HLA associations seemed to be driven largely by CMV exposure. In a later genetic analysis, fewer N-insertions in productive TCRs were reported among donors in an Asian-associated ancestry cluster than the roughly 710-donor mean. Only TCR beta chains were sequenced in this cohort, and the absence of alpha or paired-chain data limited detectable features. In a later analysis, 15,000 to 20,000 TCR beta sequences were associated with specific HLA alleles at a false discovery rate of 0.05. Cytomegalovirus status was reported to be diagnosed by the classifier with high specificity and sensitivity in both the original and validation cohorts. It was suggested by the authors that the approach could potentially be generalized to other disease states and immunological phenotypes. In a later genetic analysis, a missense DCLRE1C variant was associated with V-gene and J-gene trimming of TCR beta chains, and the association was replicated in an independent cohort. In a later analysis, the rate of TCR association differed among HLA loci, with DRB1 alleles having the most associated TCRs and HLA-C alleles having the fewest. CMV serostatus was the only immune exposure information available for the cohort. In vitro tests confirmed that a few of the cytomegalovirus-associated TCR beta chains recognize cytomegalovirus antigens. Strong co-occurrence of HLA alleles, especially DR and DQ, made assigning TCR associations to individual alleles difficult. A cluster of highly shared sequence variants was judged likely to represent a technical artifact of the sequencing pipeline. A further reported finding was that TCR beta sequences accurately predicted the HLA-A and HLA-B alleles for most subjects in the first cohort.

Receptor libraries were prepared by the immunoSEQ multiplex PCR assay. For the multiplex PCR, a mixture combining 60 forward primers for TCR Vbeta segments and 13 reverse primers for TCR Jbeta segments was used. The CDR3 region of rearranged TCR beta genes was amplified from genomic DNA with a multiplex PCR assay. Amplified TCR beta libraries were sequenced as 87-base-pair reads on the Illumina HiSeq System. The paper's processing steps were these. A later analysis tallied some 79 million unique TCR beta chains across the 666 repertoires, and about 10 million of those chains were shared by two or more donors. Raw reads were error-corrected and collapsed into unique sequences with a nearest-neighbor algorithm that merged closely related sequences to remove PCR and sequencing errors. To assign V, D and J gene segments, CDR3 sequences were aligned to IMGT reference sequences. For a sequence to be retained, a match of at least six nucleotides was required to both a V gene segment and a J gene segment. A rearrangement counted as productive if the CDR3 had no stop codons and remained in frame with V and J, and every other rearrangement counted as non-productive. CDR3 was defined according to IMGT convention as the region running from the second conserved V-encoded cysteine to the conserved J-encoded phenylalanine. The earlier analysis of 500 to 650 of the donors excluded any sequence lacking an unambiguous match to a single V gene segment. An earlier analysis of a few hundred of the donors classified V segments as functional when productive rearrangements were above 56.7% and as segregating when the standard deviation between donors was above 5%. A statistical classification framework was built for diagnosing cytomegalovirus status from the catalog of TCR beta chain sequences. In a later analysis, TCR nucleotide sequences were compared against IMGT/GENE-DB human TR gene sequences so that V and J genes could be assigned. The TCRdist pipeline was used in a later analysis to assign CDR3 sequences and most-parsimonious VDJ recombination scenarios. In a later analysis, each TCR beta chain was defined by its CDR3 amino acid sequence together with its V-gene family, and reads without a unique V-gene family were excluded. A later analysis removed several hundred highly shared, low-generation-probability nucleotide sequences to deal with suspected cross-contamination and a sequencing artifact. For each public chain, a later analysis derived a clonal expansion index from normalized ranks of inferred template counts within each repertoire. In a later analysis, generation probabilities were computed with a VDJ recombination model fitted to out-of-frame rearrangements, and the resulting probabilities were checked against IGoR. In a later analysis, hypergeometric tests were used to score TCR-TCR, TCR-HLA and TCR-CMV co-occurrence, with a repertoire-size bias correction applied to TCR pairs. In a later analysis, false discovery rates were estimated by permuting HLA or CMV assignments 20 times. In a later analysis, co-occurring TCRs were grouped using DBSCAN, and TCRdist sequence similarity was added for clustering within HLA-allele-positive subsets. Repertoires with fewer than 30,000 or more than 120,000 public chains were left out of co-occurrence clustering, as were about five repertoires with anomalous nucleotide sharing. In TCRdb, the immuneACCESS table is reduced to in-frame sequences with V and J assigned. These tables do not hold every clone; where another copy was compared, an unresolved V gene accounts for under half, and the others remain unexplained. The V and J calls and clone size were taken over from that table, and D and trimming were inferred from the DNA. The sample contains about 110,000 clones, over 65% of them found a single time. The leading ten clones occupy 14% of the sample.

The cohort consisted of 670 or so healthy bone marrow donors. All cohort members were sampled while nominally healthy, although unrecorded immune exposures were likely present. The donor was CMV seropositive and was included in the group of some 290 seropositive cohort members. A peripheral blood sample was collected from each donor, and TCR beta sequencing was performed on peripheral blood mononuclear cells. Genomic DNA was extracted from the blood cell samples with the Qiagen DNeasy Blood Extraction Kit. V gives up 7 bases and J gives up 3 bases, and the segment between their germline ends measures 15 bases. The CDR1 and CDR2 encoded by the germline V gene are MNHEY and SVGAGI. From cysteine to phenylalanine, the CDR3 is 14 amino acids long. The DNA shown is the 42-base CDR3, in frame from base 1. A few counts support this clone. Its recognized antigen is unknown. No qualities accompany the bases; no much larger clone lies one base away.

Material: PBMCs. The origin of this receptor is a woman in her forties in good health and CMV-seropositive. This receptor chain uses TRBV6-5 and TRBJ1-2; the D gene is perhaps TRBD1, on 5 matching bases. In nucleotides, the sequence is TGTGCCAGCAAGGCAGGGCCTAGGGACTATGGCTACACCTTC. Translated, it reads CASKAGPRDYGYTF.